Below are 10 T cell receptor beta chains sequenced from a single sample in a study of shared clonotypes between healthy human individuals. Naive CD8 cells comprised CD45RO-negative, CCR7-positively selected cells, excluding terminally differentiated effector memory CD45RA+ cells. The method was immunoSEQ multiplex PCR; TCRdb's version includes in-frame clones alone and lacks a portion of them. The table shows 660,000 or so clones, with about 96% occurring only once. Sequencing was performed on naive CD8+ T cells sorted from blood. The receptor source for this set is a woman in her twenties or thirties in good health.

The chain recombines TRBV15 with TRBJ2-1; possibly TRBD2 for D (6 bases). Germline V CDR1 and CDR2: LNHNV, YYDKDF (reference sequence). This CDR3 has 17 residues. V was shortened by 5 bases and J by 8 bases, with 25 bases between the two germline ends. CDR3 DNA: TGTGCCACCAGCCTCTTATCCCTGGGGGGAAAGAAGGATGAGCAGTTCTTC. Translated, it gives CATSLLSLGGKKDEQFF.

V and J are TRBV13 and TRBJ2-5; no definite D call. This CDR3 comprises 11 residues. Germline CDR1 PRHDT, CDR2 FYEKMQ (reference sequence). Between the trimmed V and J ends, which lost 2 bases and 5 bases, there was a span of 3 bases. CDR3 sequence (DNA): TGTGCCAGCAGCTTACGTGAGACCCAGTACTTC. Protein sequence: CASSLRETQYF.

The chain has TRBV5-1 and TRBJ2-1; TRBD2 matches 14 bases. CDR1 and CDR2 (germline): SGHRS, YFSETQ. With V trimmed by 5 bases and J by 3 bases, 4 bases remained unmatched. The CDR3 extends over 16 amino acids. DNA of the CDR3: TGCGCCAGCAGGGGACTAGCGGGAGACCTCTACAATGAGCAGTTCTTC. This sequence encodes CASRGLAGDLYNEQFF.

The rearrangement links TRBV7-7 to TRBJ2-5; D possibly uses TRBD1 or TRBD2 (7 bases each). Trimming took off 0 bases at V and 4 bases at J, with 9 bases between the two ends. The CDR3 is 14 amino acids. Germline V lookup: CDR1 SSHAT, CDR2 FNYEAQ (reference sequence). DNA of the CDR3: TGTGCCAGCAGCTTAGCCAGGGGGGGAGAGACCCAGTACTTC. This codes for CASSLARGGETQYF.

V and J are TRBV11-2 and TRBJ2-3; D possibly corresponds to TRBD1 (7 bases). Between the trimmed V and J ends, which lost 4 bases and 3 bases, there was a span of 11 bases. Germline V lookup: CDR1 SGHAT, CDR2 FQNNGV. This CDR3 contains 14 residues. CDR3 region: CASSSSGGTDTQYF. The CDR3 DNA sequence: TGTGCCAGCAGCTCGTCAGGGGGGACAGATACGCAGTATTTT. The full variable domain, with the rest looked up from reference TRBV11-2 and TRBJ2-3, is EAGVAQSPRYKIIEKRQSVAFWCNPISGHATLYWYQQILGQGPKLLIQFQNNGVVDDSQLPKDRFSAERLKGVDSTLKIQPAKLEDSAVYLCASSSSGGTDTQYFGPGTRLTVL.

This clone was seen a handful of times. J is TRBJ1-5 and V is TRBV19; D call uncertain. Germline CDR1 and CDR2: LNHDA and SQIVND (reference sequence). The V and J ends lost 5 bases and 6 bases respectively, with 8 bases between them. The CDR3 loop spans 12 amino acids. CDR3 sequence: CASSLGAQPQHF. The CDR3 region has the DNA TGTGCCAGTAGTTTGGGAGCTCAGCCCCAGCATTTT.

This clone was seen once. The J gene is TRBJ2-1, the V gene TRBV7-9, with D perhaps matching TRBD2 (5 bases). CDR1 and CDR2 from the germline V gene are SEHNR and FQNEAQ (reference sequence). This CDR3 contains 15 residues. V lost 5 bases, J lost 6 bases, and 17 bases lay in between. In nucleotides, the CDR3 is TGTGCCAGCAGCCCACGGGGTTGGCGGAGCAATGAGCAGTTCTTC. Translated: CASSPRGWRSNEQFF.

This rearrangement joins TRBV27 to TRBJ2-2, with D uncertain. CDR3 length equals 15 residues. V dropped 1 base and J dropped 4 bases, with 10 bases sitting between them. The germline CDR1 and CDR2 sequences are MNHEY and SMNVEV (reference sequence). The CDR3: CASSLYGRSTGELFF. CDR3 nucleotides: TGTGCCAGCAGTTTATACGGCAGGTCCACCGGGGAGCTGTTTTTT.

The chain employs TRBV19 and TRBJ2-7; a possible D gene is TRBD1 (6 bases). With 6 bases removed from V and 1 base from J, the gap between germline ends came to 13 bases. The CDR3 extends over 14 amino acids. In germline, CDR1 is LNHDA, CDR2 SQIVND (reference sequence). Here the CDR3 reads CASRQGSGSYEQYF. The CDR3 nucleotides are TGTGCCAGTAGACAGGGTTCTGGATCCTACGAGCAGTACTTC.

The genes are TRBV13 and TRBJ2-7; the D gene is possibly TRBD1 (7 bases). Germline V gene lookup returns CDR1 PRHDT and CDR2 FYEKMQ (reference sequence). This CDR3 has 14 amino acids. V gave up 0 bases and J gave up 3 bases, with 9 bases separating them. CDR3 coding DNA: TGTGCCAGCAGCTTAGGCCAGGGGGGCTACGAGCAGTACTTC. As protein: CASSLGQGGYEQYF.